Sequencing of this T cell receptor (beta chain) was carried out in a study of PD-1 blockade in classical Hodgkin lymphoma. Assay: immunoSEQ multiplex PCR; the TCRdb copy retains only in-frame clones and omits some. Among 25,000 to 30,000 clones listed, approximately 79% were seen once. This clone was observed a handful of times. Time point specified: cycle 4 day 1 (C4D1), after 5 to 7 weeks of nivolumab. Every patient was affected by relapse after autologous stem cell transplantation, while exposure to brentuximab vedotin was not uniform. Purification of CD4+ T cells from thawed PBMCs was achieved by magnetic negative selection. Trimming cost V 2 bases and J 6 bases, with 10 bases left between them. CDR3 size: 14 residues. Looked up from germline, CDR1 is LNHDA and CDR2 is SQIVND (reference sequence).

V usage is TRBV19 and J usage is TRBJ1-4; weak D call: TRBD1 (6 bases). The sample consisted of CD4+ T cells from blood, taken before the fourth cycle of nivolumab. The sequence derives from a human donor with classical Hodgkin lymphoma. CDR3 sequence: CASSIWAGDEKLFF. The CDR3 region has the DNA TGTGCCAGTAGTATATGGGCAGGGGATGAAAAACTGTTTTTT.